This T cell receptor beta chain was sequenced for a study of cytomegalovirus exposure and HLA in healthy donors. The PCR ran on 60 Vbeta and 13 Jbeta primers. Profiled with immunoSEQ multiplex PCR; TCRdb holds only in-frame clones, not every one. The sample includes 80,000 to 95,000 clones, 60% to 85% of them seen just once. With 5 bases clipped from V and 3 bases from J, the junction kept 6 bases outside the gene matches. Germline CDR1 and CDR2: MNHEY and SVGAGI. The CDR3 has 15 residues. Sequenced sample: PBMCs. The sequence came from a man younger than 35 in good health and CMV-seropositive. The rearrangement uses TRBV6-5 and TRBJ1-5, with 8 bases identical to TRBD1. CDR3 DNA sequence: TGTGCCAGCAGTAAAGACAGGGGCCTCAATCAGCCCCAGCATTTT. Translated: CASSKDRGLNQPQHF.